This entry lists 8 T cell receptor beta chains sequenced from one sample in a study of Graves' ophthalmopathy and Graves' hyperthyroidism. Transcripts of RNA were the source for amplifying TCR beta CDR3 regions. The first-round RT-PCR employed HTBI primers together with the Qiagen OneStep RT-PCR kit. A multiplex PCR was then performed as the second round. TCRdb re-analysed the multiplex PCR reads in MiXCR, keeping a single row per CDR3 protein. This table has roughly 160,000 distinct CDR3 sequences, 35% to 50% appearing once. Sequencing used peripheral blood. All receptors derive from a young man with Graves' ophthalmopathy.

This chain joins TRBV7-2 and TRBJ2-7; 12 nucleotides match TRBD2. The CDR3 is 18 residues long. The J segment lost 2 bases and the V segment lost 0 bases, leaving 8 bases of the junction unmatched. Germline loops: CDR1 SGHTA, CDR2 FQGNSA. CDR3 in amino acids: CASSLAPRASGRAYEQYF. The CDR3 DNA sequence: TGTGCCAGCAGCTTAGCCCCTCGGGCTAGCGGGAGGGCCTACGAGCAGTACTTC. The entire variable domain, with the rest obtained from reference TRBV7-2 and TRBJ2-7, is as follows: GAGVSQSPSNKVTEKGKDVELRCDPISGHTALYWYRQSLGQGLEFLIYFQGNSAPDKSGLPSDRFSAERTGGSVSTLTIQRTQQEDSAVYLCASSLAPRASGRAYEQYFGPGTRLTVT.

In its sample, this clonotype was seen many times. The chain recombines TRBV24-1 with TRBJ1-5, with 8 positions matching TRBD1. The V segment lost 3 bases and the J segment 4 bases; nucleotides outside the gene matches: 7. Germline V gene data show CDR1 as KGHDR and CDR2 as SFDVKD. This CDR3 has 16 amino acids. The CDR3 protein is CATSDRGQGRNQPQHF. The CDR3 bases are TGTGCCACCAGTGATCGTGGACAGGGAAGGAATCAGCCCCAGCATTTT.

This clonotype was seen at least ten times. The rearrangement uses TRBV29-1 and TRBJ2-7; D possibly matches TRBD1 or TRBD2 (5 bases each). Trimming stripped 4 bases from V and 2 bases from J, with 12 bases between. Germline lookup yields CDR1 SQVTM and CDR2 ANQGSEA. The CDR3 contains 13 residues. The CDR3 DNA reads TGCAGCGTTGCCCGGGACCCTACCTACGAGCAGTACTTC. Its protein is CSVARDPTYEQYF.

This clonotype has a count of ten or more. CDR3 region: CASSPPGDSNQPQHF. The CDR3 nucleotides read TGTGCCAGCAGCCCCCCCGGGGATAGCAATCAGCCCCAGCATTTT. J is TRBJ1-5 and V is TRBV28; D uncertain. This CDR3 region has 15 residues. CDR1 MDHEN and CDR2 SYDVKM come from the germline V gene. The V and J ends lost 6 bases and 0 bases respectively, with 12 bases between them.

Ten or more counts support this clonotype. This sequence joins TRBV6-5 and TRBJ2-5; D uncertain. Germline values: CDR1 MNHEY, CDR2 SVGAGI. Deletions cut 3 bases from V and 0 bases from J, with 8 bases between. This CDR3 spans 14 amino acids. This chain's CDR3 is CASSYSEYQETQYF. The CDR3 DNA is TGTGCCAGCAGTTATTCAGAGTACCAAGAGACCCAGTACTTC.

This clonotype was counted many times. The chain combines TRBV6-2 or TRBV6-3 with TRBJ2-7; 8 bases agree with TRBD1. CDR1 is MNHEY, CDR2 SVGEGT, per germline. The CDR3 sequence is 15 residues long. V was pared by 2 bases and J by 2 bases, with 5 bases of the junction left unmatched. CDR3 nucleotides: TGTGCCAGCAGTTACACGGACAGGGAACCCTACGAGCAGTACTTC. This gives the protein CASSYTDREPYEQYF.

This clonotype was recorded at least ten times. The rearrangement links TRBV20-1 to TRBJ1-1, with D perhaps matching TRBD1 (6 bases). This CDR3 contains 16 residues. Germline V gene lookup returns CDR1 DFQATT and CDR2 SNEGSKA (reference sequence). V lost 0 bases to trimming and J lost 0 bases, with 14 bases between them. The CDR3 sequence is CSARDGGRGMNTEAFF. DNA for the CDR3: TGCAGTGCTAGAGATGGGGGCAGGGGAATGAACACTGAAGCTTTCTTT.

The chain recombines TRBV6-5 with TRBJ1-2; TRBD1 agrees at 9 bases. CDR3 length: 15 residues. Trimming took 0 bases from V and 7 from J; bases not matched to a gene: 6. Germline V CDR1 and CDR2: MNHEY, SVGAGI. The CDR3 DNA reads TGTGCCAGCAGTTACTCGGGACAGGGAAAGGGTGGCTACACCTTC. Its protein product is CASSYSGQGKGGYTF.